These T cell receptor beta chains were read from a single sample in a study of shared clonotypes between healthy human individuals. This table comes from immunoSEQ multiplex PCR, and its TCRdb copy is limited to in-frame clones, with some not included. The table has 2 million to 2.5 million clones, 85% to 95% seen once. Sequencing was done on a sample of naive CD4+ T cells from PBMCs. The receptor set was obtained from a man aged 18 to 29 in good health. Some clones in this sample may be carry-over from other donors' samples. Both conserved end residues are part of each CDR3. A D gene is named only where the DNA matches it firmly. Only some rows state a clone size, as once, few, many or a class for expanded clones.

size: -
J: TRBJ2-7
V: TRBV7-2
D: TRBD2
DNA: TGTGCCAGCAGCTTTGGACTAGCCTCCTACGAGCAGTACTTC
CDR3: CASSFGLASYEQYF

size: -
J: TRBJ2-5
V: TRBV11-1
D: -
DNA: TGTGCCAGCAGCTTGATAGATCGTGGGGGAGAGACCCAGTACTTC
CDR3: CASSLIDRGGETQYF

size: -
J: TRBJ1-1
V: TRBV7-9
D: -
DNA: TGTGCCAGCAGCGTACCGGGACGAAAAGCTTTCTTT
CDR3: CASSVPGRKAFF

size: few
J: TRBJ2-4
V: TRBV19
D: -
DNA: TGTGCCAGTAGTATTGTTGTTGGGAGCCCTGGGTACTTC
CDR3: CASSIVVGSPGYF

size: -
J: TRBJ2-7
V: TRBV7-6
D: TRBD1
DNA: TGTGCCAGCAGCTTGGGGACAGGGGCCACCCAGTACTTC
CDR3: CASSLGTGATQYF

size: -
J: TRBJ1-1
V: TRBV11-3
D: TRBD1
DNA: TGTGCCAGCAGCGCGGGACAGGGTAACACTGAAGCTTTCTTT
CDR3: CASSAGQGNTEAFF

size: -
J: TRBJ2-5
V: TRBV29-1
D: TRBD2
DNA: TGCAGCGTGGGGGGGACTAGCGGCTACCAAGAGACCCAGTACTTC
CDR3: CSVGGTSGYQETQYF

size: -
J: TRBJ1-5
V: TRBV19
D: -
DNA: TGTGCCAGTAGTATAGTTGGGAATAGCAATCAGCCCCAGCATTTT
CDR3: CASSIVGNSNQPQHF

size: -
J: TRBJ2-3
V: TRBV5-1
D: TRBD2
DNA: TGCGCCAGCAGCTTGTCCGCGGGAGTGGCGGATACGCAGTATTTT
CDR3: CASSLSAGVADTQYF

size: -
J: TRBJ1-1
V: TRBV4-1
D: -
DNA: TGCGCCAGCAGCCAAGATTTGATACAGGTAACCTGGGTCACTGAAGCTTTCTTT
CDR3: CASSQDLIQVTWVTEAFF

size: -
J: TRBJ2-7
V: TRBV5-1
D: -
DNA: TGCGCCAGCAGCTTGGAGGTAGATAATATCGAGCAGTACTTC
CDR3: CASSLEVDNIEQYF

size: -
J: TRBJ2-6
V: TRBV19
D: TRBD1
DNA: TGTGCCAGTAGTATAGTCTTCCGACAGGGGGGATCTGGGGCCAACGTCCTGACTTTC
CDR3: CASSIVFRQGGSGANVLTF

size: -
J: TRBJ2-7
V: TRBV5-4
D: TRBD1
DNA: TGTGCCAGCAGCACTACAGGGGGGAATCCCTACGAGCAGTACTTC
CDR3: CASSTTGGNPYEQYF

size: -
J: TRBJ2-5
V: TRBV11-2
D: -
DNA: TGTGCCAGCAGCTTGGGCAACCTAGAGACCCAGTACTTC
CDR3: CASSLGNLETQYF

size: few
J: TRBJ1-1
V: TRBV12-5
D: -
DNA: TGTGCTAGTGGTTTGCAGGGAGGCACTGAAGCTTTCTTT
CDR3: CASGLQGGTEAFF

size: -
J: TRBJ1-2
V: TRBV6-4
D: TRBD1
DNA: TGTGCCAGCAGTTTATCCGGGACAGGGGCCAACCGACCCTATGGCTACACCTTC
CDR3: CASSLSGTGANRPYGYTF